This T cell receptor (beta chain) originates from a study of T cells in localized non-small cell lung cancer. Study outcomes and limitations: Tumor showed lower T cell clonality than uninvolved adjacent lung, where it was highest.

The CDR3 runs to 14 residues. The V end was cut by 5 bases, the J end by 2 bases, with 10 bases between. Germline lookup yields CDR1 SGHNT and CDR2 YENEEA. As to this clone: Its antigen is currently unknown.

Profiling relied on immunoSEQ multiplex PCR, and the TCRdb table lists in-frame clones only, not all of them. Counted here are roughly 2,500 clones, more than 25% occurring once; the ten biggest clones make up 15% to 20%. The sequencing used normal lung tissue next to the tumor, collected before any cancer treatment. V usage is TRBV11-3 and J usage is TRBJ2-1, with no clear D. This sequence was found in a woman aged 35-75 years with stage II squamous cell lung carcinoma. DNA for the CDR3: TGTGCCAGCAGCCCCGGCGCAGCCTACAATGAGCAGTTCTTC. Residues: CASSPGAAYNEQFF.